This T cell receptor (beta chain) was profiled in a study of CD8 T cells in Susac syndrome. An input of about 0.5 to 1 ug of RNA was subjected to reverse transcription using random hexamers. The amplification used immunoSEQ multiplex PCR on TCR beta CDR3; it spanned 54 Vbeta and 13 Jbeta. TCRdb fed the immunoSEQ multiplex PCR reads into MiXCR, producing one record per CDR3 protein. Of 150,000 to 250,000 distinct CDR3 sequences listed, over 90% are singletons. Germline loops: CDR1 SGHRS, CDR2 YFSETQ. Trimming removed 4 bases from V and 6 bases from J, with 17 bases in between. This CDR3 region has 15 residues.

This chain joins TRBV5-1 and TRBJ2-1, with D tentatively TRBD2 (5 bases). The source of this sequence is a human donor with multiple sclerosis. Input material: CD4+ T cells from PBMCs. The CDR3 loop reads CASSPGLSGGNEQFF. The CDR3 DNA reads TGCGCCAGCAGCCCAGGACTGAGTGGTGGCAATGAGCAGTTCTTC.